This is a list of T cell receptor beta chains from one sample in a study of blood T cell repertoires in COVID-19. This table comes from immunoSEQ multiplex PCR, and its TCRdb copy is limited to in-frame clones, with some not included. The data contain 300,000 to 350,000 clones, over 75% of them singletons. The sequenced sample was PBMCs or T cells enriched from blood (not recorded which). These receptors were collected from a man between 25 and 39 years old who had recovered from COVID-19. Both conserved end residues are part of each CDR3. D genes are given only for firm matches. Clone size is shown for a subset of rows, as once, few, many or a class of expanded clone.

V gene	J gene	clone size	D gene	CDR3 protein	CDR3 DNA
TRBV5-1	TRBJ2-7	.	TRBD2	CASSGGGFGDEQYF	TGCGCCAGCAGCGGCGGGGGGTTTGGAGACGAGCAGTACTTC
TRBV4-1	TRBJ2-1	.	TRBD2	CASSHSPSGAGEQFF	TGCGCCAGCAGCCATTCCCCTAGCGGGGCAGGGGAGCAGTTCTTC
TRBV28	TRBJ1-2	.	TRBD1	CASSLSHRGNYGYTF	TGTGCCAGCAGTCTTAGTCACAGGGGAAACTATGGCTACACCTTC
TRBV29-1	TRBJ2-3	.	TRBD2	CSVKKRGGTDTQYF	TGCAGCGTTAAAAAGCGGGGTGGGACAGATACGCAGTATTTT
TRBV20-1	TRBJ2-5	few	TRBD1	CSASQWDREEAGGETQYF	TGCAGTGCTAGTCAATGGGACAGGGAAGAGGCGGGTGGAGAGACCCAGTACTTC
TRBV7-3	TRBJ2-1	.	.	CASNLGGPDNEQFF	TGTGCCAGCAATCTCGGGGGGCCTGACAATGAGCAGTTCTTC
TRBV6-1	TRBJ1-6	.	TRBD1	CASSEYEPGQSNSPLHF	TGTGCCAGCAGTGAATACGAACCGGGACAGAGTAATTCACCCCTCCACTTT
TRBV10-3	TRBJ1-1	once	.	CAISGTQGSEAFF	TGTGCCATCAGTGGGACACAGGGATCTGAAGCTTTCTTT
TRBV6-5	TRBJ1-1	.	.	CASSYFPGNTEAFF	TGTGCCAGCAGTTATTTCCCCGGGAACACTGAAGCTTTCTTT
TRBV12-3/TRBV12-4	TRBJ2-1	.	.	CASRRDTGNEQFF	TGTGCCAGCAGACGGGACACAGGAAATGAGCAGTTCTTC
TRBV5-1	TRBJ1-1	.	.	CASSPSREVGTEAFF	TGCGCCAGCAGCCCATCCCGGGAGGTCGGCACTGAAGCTTTCTTT
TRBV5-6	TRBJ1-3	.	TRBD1	CASSTVRDRGNTIYF	TGTGCCAGCAGTACCGTACGGGACAGGGGGAACACCATATATTTT
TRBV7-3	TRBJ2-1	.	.	CASSHTRGNVYNEQFF	TGTGCCAGCAGCCATACCAGGGGAAACGTTTACAATGAGCAGTTCTTC
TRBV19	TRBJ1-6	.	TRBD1	CASRTGGNSPLHF	TGTGCCAGTAGGACAGGGGGCAATTCACCCCTCCACTTT
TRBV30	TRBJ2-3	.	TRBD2	CAWKGLGLFTDTQYF	TGTGCCTGGAAGGGGTTGGGACTATTCACTGATACGCAGTATTTT
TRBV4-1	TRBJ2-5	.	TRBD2	CASSQGIAGGETQYF	TGCGCCAGCAGCCAAGGGATTGCGGGGGGGGAGACCCAGTACTTC
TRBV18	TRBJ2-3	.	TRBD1	CASSLTGGKADTQYF	TGTGCCAGCTCACTAACAGGGGGCAAGGCAGATACGCAGTATTTT
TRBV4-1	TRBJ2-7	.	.	CASSQAGSYEQYF	TGCGCCAGCAGCCAGGCAGGATCCTACGAGCAGTACTTC
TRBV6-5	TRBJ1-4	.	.	CASSYSEVPGEKLFF	TGTGCCAGCAGTTACTCAGAGGTTCCCGGGGAAAAACTGTTTTTT